This entry is about one T cell receptor beta chain. Its antigen is unknown. This record comes from a study of T cell responses to AZD1222 COVID-19 vaccine. Overall study results and limits: Clonal diversity may have been underestimated, and the donors were mostly white British, with more females than males. It was only after the peak T cell response that any repertoires were sampled.

Using immunoSEQ multiplex PCR, the repertoire was profiled, and TCRdb retains in-frame clones only, with some absent. The table shows around 88,000 clones, with around 92% occurring only once. CDR1 LGHNA and CDR2 YSLEER come from the germline V gene. This CDR3 has 15 residues. V was trimmed by 4 bases and J by 0 bases, leaving 13 bases between them. The rearrangement uses TRBV4-3 and TRBJ2-7; D is uncertain. The material was peripheral blood, obtained on day 0 of MenACWY control vaccination. The receptor comes from an adult in good health. The CDR3 sequence is CASSPSAASSYEQYF. CDR3 coding DNA: TGCGCCAGCAGCCCCTCGGCCGCGAGCTCCTACGAGCAGTACTTC.